This T cell receptor beta chain was retrieved from a study of graft-versus-host responses after intestinal transplantation. Turning to the study itself: All recipients got anti-thymocyte globulin induction, then tacrolimus and steroids for about 3 years.

The CDR3 has 13 amino acids. With V trimmed by 5 bases and J by 0 bases, 1 base remained unmatched. CDR1 and CDR2 (germline): SGHVS, FQNEAQ. Sequencing was performed with immunoSEQ multiplex PCR; in TCRdb, only in-frame clones are kept and a portion is missing. Seen here are 74,000 or so clones, about 90% observed once, and the top ten hold roughly 0.7%. The chain is built from TRBV7-8 and TRBJ2-7; 7 bases align to TRBD1. The sample consisted of PBMCs, taken 98 days after intestinal transplantation. The sequence derives from a human patient who received an intestinal transplant, so some T cells may come from the graft donor. CDR3: CASSPGGSYEQYF. In DNA, the CDR3 is TGTGCCAGCAGCCCAGGGGGCTCCTACGAGCAGTACTTC. Together with reference TRBV7-8 and TRBJ2-7, the CDR3 gives the full variable domain: GAGVSQSPRYKVAKRGQDVALRCDPISGHVSLFWYQQALGQGPEFLTYFQNEAQLDKSGLPSDRFFAERPEGSVSTLKIQRTQQEDSAVYLCASSPGGSYEQYFGPGTRLTVT.